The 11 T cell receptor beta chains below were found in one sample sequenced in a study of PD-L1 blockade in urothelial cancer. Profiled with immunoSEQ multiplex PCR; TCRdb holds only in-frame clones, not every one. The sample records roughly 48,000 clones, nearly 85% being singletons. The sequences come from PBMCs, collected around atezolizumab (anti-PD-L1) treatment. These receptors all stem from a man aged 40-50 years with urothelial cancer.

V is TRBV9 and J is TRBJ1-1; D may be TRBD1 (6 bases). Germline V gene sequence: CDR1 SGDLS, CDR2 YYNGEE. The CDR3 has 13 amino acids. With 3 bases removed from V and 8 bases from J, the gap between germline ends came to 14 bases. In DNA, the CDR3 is TGTGCCAGCAGCGGGGGGGGCTCGCGCGAAGCTTTCTTT. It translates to CASSGGGSREAFF.

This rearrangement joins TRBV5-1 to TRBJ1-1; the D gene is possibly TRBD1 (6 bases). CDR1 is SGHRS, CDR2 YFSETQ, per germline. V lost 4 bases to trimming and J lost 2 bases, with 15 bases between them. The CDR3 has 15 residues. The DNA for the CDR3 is TGCGCCAGCAGCAAGACCGGGACATCAAACACTGAAGCTTTCTTT. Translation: CASSKTGTSNTEAFF.

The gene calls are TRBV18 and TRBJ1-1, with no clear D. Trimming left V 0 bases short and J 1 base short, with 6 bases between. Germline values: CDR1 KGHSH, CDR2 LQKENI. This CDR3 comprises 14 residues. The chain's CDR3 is CASSPPGTNTEAFF. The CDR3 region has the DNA TGTGCCAGCTCACCACCTGGCACGAACACTGAAGCTTTCTTT. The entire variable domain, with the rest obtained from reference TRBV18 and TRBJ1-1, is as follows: NAGVMQNPRHLVRRRGQEARLRCSPMKGHSHVYWYRQLPEEGLKFMVYLQKENIIDESGMPKERFSAEFPKEGPSILRIQQVVRGDSAAYFCASSPPGTNTEAFFGQGTRLTVV.

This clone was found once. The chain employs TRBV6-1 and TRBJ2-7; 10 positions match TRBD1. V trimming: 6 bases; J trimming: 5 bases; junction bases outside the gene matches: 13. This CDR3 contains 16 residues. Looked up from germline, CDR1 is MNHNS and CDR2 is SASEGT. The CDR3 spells CASRERQGAAGNEQYF. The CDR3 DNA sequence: TGTGCCAGCAGGGAACGACAGGGGGCGGCGGGAAACGAGCAGTACTTC.

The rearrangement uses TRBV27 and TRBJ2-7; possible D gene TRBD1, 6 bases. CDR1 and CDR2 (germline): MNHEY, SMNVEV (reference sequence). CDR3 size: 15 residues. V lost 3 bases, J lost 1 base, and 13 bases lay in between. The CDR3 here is CASSFIPRGSYEQYF. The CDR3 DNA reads TGTGCCAGCAGTTTCATCCCCAGGGGTTCCTACGAGCAGTACTTC.

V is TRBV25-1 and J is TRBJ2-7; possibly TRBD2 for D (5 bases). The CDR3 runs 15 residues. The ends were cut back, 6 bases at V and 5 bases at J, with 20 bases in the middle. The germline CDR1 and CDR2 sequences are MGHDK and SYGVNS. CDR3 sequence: CASSVSGQFGNEQYF. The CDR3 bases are TGTGCCAGCAGCGTGAGCGGCCAGTTCGGGAACGAGCAGTACTTC.

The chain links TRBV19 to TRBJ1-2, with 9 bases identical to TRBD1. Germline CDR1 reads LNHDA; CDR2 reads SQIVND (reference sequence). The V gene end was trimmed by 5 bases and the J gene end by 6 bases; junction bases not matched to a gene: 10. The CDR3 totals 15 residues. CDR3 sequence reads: CASSSRTGVGDGYTF. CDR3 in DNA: TGTGCCAGTAGTTCTAGGACAGGGGTCGGTGATGGCTACACCTTC.

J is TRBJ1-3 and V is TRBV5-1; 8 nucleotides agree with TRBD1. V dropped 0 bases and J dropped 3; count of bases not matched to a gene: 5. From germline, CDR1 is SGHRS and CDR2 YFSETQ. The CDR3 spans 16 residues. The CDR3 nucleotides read TGCGCCAGCAGCTTGGGGGACAGGACGAGTGGAAACACCATATATTTT. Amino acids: CASSLGDRTSGNTIYF. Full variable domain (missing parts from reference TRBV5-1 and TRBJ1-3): KAGVTQTPRYLIKTRGQQVTLSCSPISGHRSVSWYQQTPGQGLQFLFEYFSETQRNKGNFPGRFSGRQFSNSRSEMNVSTLELGDSALYLCASSLGDRTSGNTIYFGEGSWLTVV.

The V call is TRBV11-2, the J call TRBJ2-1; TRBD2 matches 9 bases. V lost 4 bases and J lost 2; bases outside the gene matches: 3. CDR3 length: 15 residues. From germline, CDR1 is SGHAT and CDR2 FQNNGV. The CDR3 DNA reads TGTGCCAGCAGCTGGCGACTAGCGGCCTACAATGAGCAGTTCTTC. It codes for CASSWRLAAYNEQFF. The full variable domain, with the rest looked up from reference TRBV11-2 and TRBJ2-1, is EAGVAQSPRYKIIEKRQSVAFWCNPISGHATLYWYQQILGQGPKLLIQFQNNGVVDDSQLPKDRFSAERLKGVDSTLKIQPAKLEDSAVYLCASSWRLAAYNEQFFGPGTRLTVL.

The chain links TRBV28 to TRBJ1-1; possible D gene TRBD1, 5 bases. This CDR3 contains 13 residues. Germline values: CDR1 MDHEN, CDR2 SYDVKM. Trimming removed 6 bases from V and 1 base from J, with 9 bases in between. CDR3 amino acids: CASSPGQNTEAFF. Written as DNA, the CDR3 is TGTGCCAGCAGCCCCGGACAGAACACTGAAGCTTTCTTT.

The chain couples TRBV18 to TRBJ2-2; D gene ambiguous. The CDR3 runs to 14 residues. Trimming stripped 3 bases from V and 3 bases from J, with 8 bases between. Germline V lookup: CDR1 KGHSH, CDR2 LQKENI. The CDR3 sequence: CASSPPGYTGELFF. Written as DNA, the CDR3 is TGTGCCAGCTCACCCCCCGGGTACACCGGGGAGCTGTTTTTT.